This T cell receptor (beta chain) was found in a study of chemoradiotherapy in HPV16-positive cancers. Study-wide findings and caveats: HPV-specific T cells were functionally defined from only a couple of HPV16-positive patients. Candidate HPV-specific clones and E7-related TCR motifs grew in tumor during treatment.

Measured with immunoSEQ multiplex PCR; TCRdb has only the in-frame clones, and not every one. The data hold under 40,000 clones, with 89% observed a single time. For this clone: The antigen remains undetermined.

Germline CDR1 SGDLS, CDR2 YYNGEE. The CDR3 is 15 amino acids. Trimming at V came to 4 bases and at J to 8 bases, leaving 11 bases not matched to a gene. The sequences come from blood, collected from a patient who underwent chemoradiotherapy. The rearrangement links TRBV9 to TRBJ2-2; 7 bases map to TRBD2. The clonotype comes from a human donor with HPV-associated anogenital cancer. CDR3 region: CASSPTGTIPGELFF. The CDR3 region has the DNA TGTGCCAGCAGCCCCACCGGGACTATCCCAGGGGAGCTGTTTTTT.